The T cell receptor (beta chain) described here comes from a study of T cell responses to AZD1222 COVID-19 vaccine. In the study overall: Second-dose recipients at about 4 or about 12 weeks were treated as one pooled group.

Germline assignment: CDR1 MGHRA and CDR2 YSYEKL. The CDR3 length is 12 residues. Deletions cut 1 base from V and 7 bases from J, with 7 bases between. With regard to this clone: The antigen is unknown.

Study-level results: White British ancestry dominated among donors, who included more females, and clonal diversity was possibly underestimated.

Only in-frame clones appear in the TCRdb table, and some are missing; sequencing was by immunoSEQ multiplex PCR. The table includes roughly 160,000 clones, over 80% detected once. The sequence came from an adult in good health. Source: peripheral blood, taken on day 0 of AZD1222 vaccination. The V gene is TRBV4-1, the J gene TRBJ1-1; the D is unclear. The CDR3 is CASSQVEDEAFF. CDR3 DNA: TGCGCCAGCAGCCAAGTGGAAGATGAAGCTTTCTTT.